This T cell receptor beta chain was sequenced for a study of CD8+ T cells in alopecia areata. As for the study in general: Among treated patients, severity was scored by affected scalp area percentage. Study-wide results and caveats: For lesional scalp, especially alopecia totalis/universalis, clonality was higher than in normal scalp. Sequenced scalp T cells also include alphabeta T cells resident in normal skin.

Points on this clone: Its target is unknown.

CDR1 and CDR2 (germline): SEHNR, FQNEAQ (reference sequence). The V segment lost 7 bases and the J segment 7 bases; nucleotides outside the gene matches: 15. There are 16 residues in the CDR3. Extraction of RNA preceded its reverse transcription into cDNA, which served as the sequencing template. The repertoire was sequenced with immunoSEQ multiplex PCR; TCRdb's copy has only in-frame clones and lacks some. The sample includes 200,000 or so clones, under 40% of them seen just once. Regarding treatment: oral pan-JAK inhibitor, 5-10 mg twice daily. V usage is TRBV7-9 and J usage is TRBJ2-1, with 8 bases identical to TRBD2. This receptor was identified in a human donor with alopecia areata. Sequences were derived from CD4+ T cells sorted from blood, sampled at approximately week 31, from a patient treated with tofacitinib. The DNA for the CDR3 is TGTGCCAGCATCCAACCGGGGGGGCCGCGAGAGAATGAGCAGTTCTTC. Its protein is CASIQPGGPRENEQFF.